Shown below are 17 T cell receptor beta chains from a single sample sequenced in a study of shared clonotypes between healthy human individuals. The data were produced by immunoSEQ multiplex PCR, yet TCRdb's version contains in-frame clones alone and is incomplete. The repertoire has 470,000 or so clones, approximately 80% of them found once; the top ten carry around 12%. The sample comprised PBMCs. These receptor sequences come from a woman between 40 and 55 years old in good health. Some clones in this sample may be carry-over from other donors' samples.

The V call is TRBV18, the J call TRBJ1-2; D might be TRBD1 (6 bases). The CDR3 consists of 15 residues. The V gene lost 3 bases and the J gene lost 3 bases, with 14 bases spanning the gap. From germline, CDR1 is KGHSH and CDR2 LQKENI. The CDR3 coding sequence is TGTGCCAGCTCACCTGAGACAGGCCCTTACTATGGCTACACCTTC. Its translation is CASSPETGPYYGYTF.

The rearrangement links TRBV28 to TRBJ2-2, with TRBD2 identical over 10 bases. V trimming: 10 bases; J trimming: 1 base; junction bases outside the gene matches: 9. Germline assignment: CDR1 MDHEN and CDR2 SYDVKM. The CDR3 contains 16 residues. This chain's CDR3 is CATSTLAGMNTGELFF. CDR3 nucleotides: TGTGCCACCTCTACACTAGCGGGGATGAACACCGGGGAGCTGTTTTTT. Filled out from reference TRBV28 and TRBJ2-2, the complete variable domain reads DVKVTQSSRYLVKRTGEKVFLECVQDMDHENMFWYRQDPGLGLRLIYFSYDVKMKEKGDIPEGYSVSREKKERFSLILESASTNQTSMYLCATSTLAGMNTGELFFGEGSRLTVL.

The rearrangement links TRBV11-2 to TRBJ2-1; 12 bases are a match to TRBD2. Germline V lookup: CDR1 SGHAT, CDR2 FQNNGV. The CDR3 length is 19 residues. V lost 0 bases and J lost 2; bases outside the gene matches: 8. The CDR3 sequence: CASSLDTSGRTLTYNEQFF. In DNA, the CDR3 is TGTGCCAGCAGCTTAGATACTAGCGGGAGGACACTTACCTACAATGAGCAGTTCTTC.

The rearrangement links TRBV4-1 to TRBJ2-3; 10 bases align to TRBD2. This CDR3 contains 16 residues. Germline CDR1 MGHRA, CDR2 YSYEKL. Trimming removed 1 base from V and 3 bases from J; junction bases left unmatched: 4. CDR3 bases: TGCGCCAGCAGCCAAGTTTTGGGACTAGCGACAGATACGCAGTATTTT. It encodes CASSQVLGLATDTQYF.

The chain joins TRBV6-6 to TRBJ1-3, with 7 bases that match TRBD1. This CDR3 region has 14 residues. Trimming at V came to 5 bases and at J to 6 bases, leaving 7 bases not matched to a gene. Germline CDR1 and CDR2: MNHNY and SVGAGI (reference sequence). The CDR3 sequence: CASSPEGGQNTIYF. For the CDR3, the DNA is TGTGCCAGCAGTCCCGAAGGGGGCCAAAACACCATATATTTT.

The chain carries TRBV4-2 and TRBJ1-2; D might be TRBD1 (6 bases). V dropped 1 base and J dropped 4 bases, with 13 bases sitting between them. CDR1 LGHNA and CDR2 YNFKEQ come from the germline V gene. The CDR3 runs 15 residues. The CDR3 protein is CASSQVTARGYGYTF. The CDR3 DNA reads as TGTGCCAGCAGCCAAGTCACGGCCAGGGGCTATGGCTACACCTTC.

The chain combines TRBV7-2 with TRBJ1-1; TRBD1 matches at 8 bases. The CDR3 extends over 15 amino acids. V dropped 5 bases and J dropped 0; count of bases not matched to a gene: 5. Germline CDR1 SGHTA, CDR2 FQGNSA. CDR3 bases: TGTGCCAGCAGCGGGCAGACAGGGGTGAACACTGAAGCTTTCTTT. It yields the protein CASSGQTGVNTEAFF.

This chain connects TRBV13 to TRBJ2-5, with D unclear. Trimming took off 5 bases at V and 2 bases at J, with 12 bases between the two ends. Germline CDR1 reads PRHDT; CDR2 reads FYEKMQ (reference sequence). This CDR3 region has 14 residues. CDR3 region: CASSAGLFQETQYF. The CDR3 DNA reads as TGTGCCAGCAGCGCTGGGCTTTTTCAAGAGACCCAGTACTTC.

V and J are TRBV28 and TRBJ2-3; D uncertain. In germline, CDR1 is MDHEN, CDR2 SYDVKM. Trimming left V 2 bases short and J 1 base short, with 10 bases between. This CDR3 region has 15 residues. CDR3 in amino acids: CASSLPLVGTDTQYF. The CDR3 DNA is TGTGCCAGCAGTTTACCGCTAGTGGGCACAGATACGCAGTATTTT.

The gene calls are TRBV18 and TRBJ2-3, with D possibly TRBD2 on 5 matching bases. With 3 bases removed from V and 7 bases from J, the gap between germline ends came to 14 bases. Germline V gene lookup returns CDR1 KGHSH and CDR2 LQKENI. This CDR3 spans 14 amino acids. The CDR3 spells CASSPREEANTQYF. The DNA for the CDR3 is TGTGCCAGCTCACCTCGGGAAGAGGCGAATACGCAGTATTTT.

This clone was recorded only once. The chain joins TRBV6-4 to TRBJ2-3, with D unclear. The CDR3 extends over 13 amino acids. Trimming left V 5 bases short and J 0 bases short, with 6 bases between. Germline V gene data show CDR1 as MRHNA and CDR2 as SNTAGT. The CDR3 DNA follows: TGTGCCAGCAGTCGATACAGCACAGATACGCAGTATTTT. It is translated as CASSRYSTDTQYF.

This clone was seen a few times. The rearrangement links TRBV5-4 to TRBJ2-1; tentatively, D is TRBD2 (5 bases). From germline, CDR1 is SGHNT and CDR2 YYREEE (reference sequence). The V gene lost 1 base and the J gene lost 5 bases, with 13 bases spanning the gap. This CDR3 has 15 residues. The CDR3: CASSLSSMGDNEQFF. CDR3 DNA: TGTGCCAGCAGCTTGAGTTCTATGGGAGACAATGAGCAGTTCTTC.

This clone has a single count. The chain couples TRBV6-1 to TRBJ2-3; 14 nucleotides align to TRBD2. This CDR3 spans 15 amino acids. V lost 5 bases and J lost 11; bases outside the gene matches: 9. Looked up from germline, CDR1 is MNHNS and CDR2 is SASEGT. The CDR3 loop reads CASSTQTSGRARQYF. For the CDR3, the DNA is TGTGCCAGCAGTACTCAGACTAGCGGGAGGGCCAGGCAGTATTTT.

Details on this clone: One end of the junction varies from germline; a read error may be responsible. The genes are TRBV7-9 and TRBJ1-5; D is ambiguous. CDR1 and CDR2 from the germline V gene are SEHNR and FQNEAQ (reference sequence). The CDR3 loop spans 16 amino acids. The CDR3 region is CASSQGWNGVNQPQHF. In DNA, the CDR3 is TGCGCCAGCAGCCAAGGTTGGAACGGAGTCAATCAGCCCCAGCATTTT.

The chain combines TRBV4-3 with TRBJ2-4; tentative D call: TRBD2 (6 bases). The CDR3 runs to 16 residues. The V end lost 0 bases, the J end lost 8 bases, and 17 bases lay between the germline ends. The germline CDR1 and CDR2 sequences are LGHNA and YSLEER. The CDR3 is CASSQDLDGTRDIQYF. The CDR3 nucleotides are TGCGCCAGCAGCCAAGATTTAGACGGGACTCGCGACATTCAGTACTTC.

Here the CDR3 DNA reads TGTGCCACCAGCCCAACCCGACAGGGGAGCGGTGGCTACACCTTC. Translation gives CATSPTRQGSGGYTF. This chain joins TRBV15 and TRBJ1-2, with 8 positions matching TRBD1. Germline V gene sequence: CDR1 LNHNV, CDR2 YYDKDF (reference sequence). The CDR3 runs to 15 residues. With 5 bases clipped from V and 7 bases from J, the junction kept 12 bases outside the gene matches.

J is TRBJ2-1 and V is TRBV11-3; a possible D gene is TRBD1 (5 bases). This CDR3 is 13 amino acids long. Germline V gene lookup returns CDR1 SGHNT and CDR2 YENEEA. Trimming removed 3 bases at V and 10 bases at J, with 13 bases between. The CDR3 region is CASSFRLGREQFF. The CDR3 DNA reads TGTGCCAGCAGCTTCCGTCTGGGGCGGGAGCAGTTCTTC.